This TCR beta chain is from a study of OX40 agonist ivuxolimab in advanced cancers. Produced via immunoSEQ multiplex PCR; TCRdb's table is partial and in-frame only. The repertoire holds approximately 70,000 clones, with about 77% as singletons. CDR3 length: 10 residues. Germline CDR1 is DFQATT and CDR2 is SNEGSKA (reference sequence). V was cut by 5 bases and J by 6 bases, with 7 bases left in between. V and J are TRBV20-1 and TRBJ2-5; D remains unclear. Sequences were derived from CD4+ or CD8+ T cells sorted from blood, sampled in a trial of the OX40 agonist ivuxolimab. This receptor was taken from an adult with an advanced solid tumor such as melanoma, head and neck, liver or kidney cancer. The CDR3 sequence is CSAWAQTQYF. The CDR3 region has the DNA TGCAGTGCTTGGGCCCAGACCCAGTACTTC.